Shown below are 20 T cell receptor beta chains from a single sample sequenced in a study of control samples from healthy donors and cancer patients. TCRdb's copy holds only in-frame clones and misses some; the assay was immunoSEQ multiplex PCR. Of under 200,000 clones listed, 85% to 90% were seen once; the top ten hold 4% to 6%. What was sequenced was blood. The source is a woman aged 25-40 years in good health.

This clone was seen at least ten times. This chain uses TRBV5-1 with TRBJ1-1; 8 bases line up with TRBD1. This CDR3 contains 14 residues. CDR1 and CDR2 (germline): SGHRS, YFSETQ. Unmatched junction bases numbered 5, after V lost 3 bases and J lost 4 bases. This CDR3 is CASSSGGQGTEAFF. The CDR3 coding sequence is TGCGCCAGCAGCTCAGGGGGCCAGGGCACTGAAGCTTTCTTT. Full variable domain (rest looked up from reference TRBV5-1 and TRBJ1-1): KAGVTQTPRYLIKTRGQQVTLSCSPISGHRSVSWYQQTPGQGLQFLFEYFSETQRNKGNFPGRFSGRQFSNSRSEMNVSTLELGDSALYLCASSSGGQGTEAFFGQGTRLTVV.

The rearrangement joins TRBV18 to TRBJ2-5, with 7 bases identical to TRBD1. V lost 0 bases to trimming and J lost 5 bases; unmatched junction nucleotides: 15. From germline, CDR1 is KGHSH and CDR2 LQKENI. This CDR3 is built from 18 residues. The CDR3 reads CASSPPWGQNPEGETQYF. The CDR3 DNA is TGTGCCAGCTCACCACCGTGGGGACAGAACCCAGAAGGGGAGACCCAGTACTTC.

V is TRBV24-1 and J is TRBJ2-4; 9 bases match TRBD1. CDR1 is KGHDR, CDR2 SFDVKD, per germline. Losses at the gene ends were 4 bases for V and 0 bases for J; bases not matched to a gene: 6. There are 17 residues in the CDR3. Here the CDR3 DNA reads TGTGCCACCAGTGACCCTGACAGGGGGTTAGCCAAAAACATTCAGTACTTC. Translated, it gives CATSDPDRGLAKNIQYF.

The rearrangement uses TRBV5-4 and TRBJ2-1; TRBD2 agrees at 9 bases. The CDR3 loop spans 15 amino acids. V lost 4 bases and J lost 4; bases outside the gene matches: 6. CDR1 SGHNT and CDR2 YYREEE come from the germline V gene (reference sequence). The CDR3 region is CASSKASGEYNEQFF. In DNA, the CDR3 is TGTGCCAGCAGCAAAGCTAGCGGGGAGTACAATGAGCAGTTCTTC.

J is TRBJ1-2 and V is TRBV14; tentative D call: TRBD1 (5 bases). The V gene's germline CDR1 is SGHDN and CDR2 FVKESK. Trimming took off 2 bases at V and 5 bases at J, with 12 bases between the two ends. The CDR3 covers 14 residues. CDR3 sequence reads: CASSQSRVGYGYTF. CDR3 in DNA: TGTGCCAGCAGCCAATCCAGGGTTGGGTATGGCTACACCTTC.

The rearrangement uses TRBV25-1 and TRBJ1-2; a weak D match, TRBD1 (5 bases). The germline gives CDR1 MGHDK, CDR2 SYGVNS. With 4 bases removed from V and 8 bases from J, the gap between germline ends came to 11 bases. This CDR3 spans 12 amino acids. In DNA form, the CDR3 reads TGTGCCAGCAGTGGGGGGAGGGTCGGCTACACCTTC. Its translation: CASSGGRVGYTF.

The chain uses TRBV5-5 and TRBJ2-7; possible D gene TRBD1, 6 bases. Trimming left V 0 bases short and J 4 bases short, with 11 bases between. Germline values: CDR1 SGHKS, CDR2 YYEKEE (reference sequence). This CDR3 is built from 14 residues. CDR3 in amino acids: CASSLGTDFYEQYV. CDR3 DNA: TGTGCCAGCAGCTTGGGGACAGACTTTTACGAGCAGTACGTC.

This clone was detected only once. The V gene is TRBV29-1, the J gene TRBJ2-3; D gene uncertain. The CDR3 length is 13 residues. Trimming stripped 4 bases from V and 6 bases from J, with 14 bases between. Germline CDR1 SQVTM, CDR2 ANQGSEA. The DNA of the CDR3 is TGCAGCGTTGCCCTCATAAAGCAGGATACGCAGTATTTT. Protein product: CSVALIKQDTQYF.

The CDR3 bases are TGTGCCAGCAGCGGACAGGGTATCTCCTACAATGAGCAGTTCTTC. This codes for CASSGQGISYNEQFF. The chain uses TRBV3-1 (or the pseudogene TRBV3-2) and TRBJ2-1; 8 bases line up with TRBD1. Germline CDR1 LGHDT, CDR2 YNNKEL (reference sequence). Unmatched junction bases numbered 3, after V lost 5 bases and J lost 0 bases. The CDR3 spans 15 residues.

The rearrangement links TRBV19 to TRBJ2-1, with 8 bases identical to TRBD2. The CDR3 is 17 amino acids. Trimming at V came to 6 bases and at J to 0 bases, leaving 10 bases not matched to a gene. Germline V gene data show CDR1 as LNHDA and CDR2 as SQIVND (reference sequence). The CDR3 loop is CASRGGSGTSSYNEQFF. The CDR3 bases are TGTGCCAGTAGGGGGGGTAGTGGGACTAGCTCCTACAATGAGCAGTTCTTC.

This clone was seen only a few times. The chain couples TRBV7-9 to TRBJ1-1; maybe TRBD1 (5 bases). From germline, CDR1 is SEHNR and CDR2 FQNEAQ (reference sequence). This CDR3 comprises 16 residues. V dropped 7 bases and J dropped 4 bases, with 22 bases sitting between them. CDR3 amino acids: CASTTIGEGVGTEAFF. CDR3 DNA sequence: TGTGCCAGCACCACGATTGGTGAAGGGGTGGGCACTGAAGCTTTCTTT.

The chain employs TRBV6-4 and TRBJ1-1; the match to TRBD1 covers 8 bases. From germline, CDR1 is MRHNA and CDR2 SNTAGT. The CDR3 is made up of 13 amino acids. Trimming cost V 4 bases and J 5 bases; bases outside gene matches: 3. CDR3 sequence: CASSGDRGTEAFF. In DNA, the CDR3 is TGTGCCAGCAGTGGCGACAGGGGAACTGAAGCTTTCTTT.

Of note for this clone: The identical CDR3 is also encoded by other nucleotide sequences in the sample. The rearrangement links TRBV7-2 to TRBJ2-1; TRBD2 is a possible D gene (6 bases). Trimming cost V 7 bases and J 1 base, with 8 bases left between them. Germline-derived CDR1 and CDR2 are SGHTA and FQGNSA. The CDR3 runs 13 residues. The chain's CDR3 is CASTGSSYNEQFF. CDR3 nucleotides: TGTGCCAGCACCGGGAGTTCCTACAATGAGCAGTTCTTC.

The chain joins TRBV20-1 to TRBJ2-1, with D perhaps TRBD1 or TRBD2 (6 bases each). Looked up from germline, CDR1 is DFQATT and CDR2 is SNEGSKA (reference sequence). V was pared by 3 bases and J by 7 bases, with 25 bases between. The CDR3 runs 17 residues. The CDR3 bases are TGCAGTGCTAGTGGCCAATGGGACTCCCCTAGGGGGAATGAGCAGTTCTTC. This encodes CSASGQWDSPRGNEQFF.

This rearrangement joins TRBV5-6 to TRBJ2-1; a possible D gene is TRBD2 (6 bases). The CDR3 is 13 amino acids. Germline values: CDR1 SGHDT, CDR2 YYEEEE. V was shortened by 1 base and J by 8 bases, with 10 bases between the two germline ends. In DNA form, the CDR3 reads TGTGCCAGCAGCTTGACTAGCTCCCATGAGCAGTTCTTC. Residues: CASSLTSSHEQFF.

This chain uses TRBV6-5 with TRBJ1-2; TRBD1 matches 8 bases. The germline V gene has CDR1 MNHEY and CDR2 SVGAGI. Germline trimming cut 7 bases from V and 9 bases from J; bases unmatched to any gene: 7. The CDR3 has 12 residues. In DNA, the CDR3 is TGTGCCAGCACCGGGACAGGATATAGCTACACCTTC. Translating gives CASTGTGYSYTF.

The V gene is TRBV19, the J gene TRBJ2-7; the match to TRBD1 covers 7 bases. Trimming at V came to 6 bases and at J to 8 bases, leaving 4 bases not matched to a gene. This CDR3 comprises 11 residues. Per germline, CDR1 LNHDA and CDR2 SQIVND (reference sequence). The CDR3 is CASSQGGKQYF. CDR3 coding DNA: TGTGCCAGTAGCCAAGGGGGCAAGCAGTACTTC.

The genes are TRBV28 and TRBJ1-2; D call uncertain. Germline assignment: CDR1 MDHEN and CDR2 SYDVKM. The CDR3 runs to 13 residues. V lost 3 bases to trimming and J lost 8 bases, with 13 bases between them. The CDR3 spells CASSFRRTAGYTF. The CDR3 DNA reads TGTGCCAGCAGTTTTAGGAGGACGGCGGGCTACACCTTC.

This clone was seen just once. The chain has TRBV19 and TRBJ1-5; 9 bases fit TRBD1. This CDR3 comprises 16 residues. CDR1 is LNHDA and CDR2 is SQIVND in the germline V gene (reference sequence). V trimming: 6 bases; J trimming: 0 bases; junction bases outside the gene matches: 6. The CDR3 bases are TGTGCCAGTAGAGGGGACAGGGTCTATAGCAATCAGCCCCAGCATTTT. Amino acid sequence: CASRGDRVYSNQPQHF.

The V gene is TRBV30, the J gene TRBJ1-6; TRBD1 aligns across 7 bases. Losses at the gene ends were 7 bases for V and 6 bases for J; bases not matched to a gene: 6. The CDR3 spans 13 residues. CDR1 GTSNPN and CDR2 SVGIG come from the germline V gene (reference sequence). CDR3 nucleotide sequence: TGTGCCTACCAAGACAGGGCTAATTCACCCCTCCACTTT. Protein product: CAYQDRANSPLHF.